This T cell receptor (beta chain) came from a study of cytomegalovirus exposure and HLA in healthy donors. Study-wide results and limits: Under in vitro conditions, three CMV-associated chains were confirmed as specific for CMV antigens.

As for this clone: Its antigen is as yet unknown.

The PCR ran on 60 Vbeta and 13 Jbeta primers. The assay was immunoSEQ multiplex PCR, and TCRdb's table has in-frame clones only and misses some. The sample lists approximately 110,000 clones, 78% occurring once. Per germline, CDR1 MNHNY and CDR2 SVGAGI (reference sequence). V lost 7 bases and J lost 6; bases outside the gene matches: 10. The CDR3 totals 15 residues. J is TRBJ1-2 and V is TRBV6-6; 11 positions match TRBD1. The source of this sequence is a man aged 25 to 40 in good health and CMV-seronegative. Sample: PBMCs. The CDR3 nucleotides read TGTGCCAGCACCCAACGGACAGGGGGCTTCAATGGCTACACCTTC. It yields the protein CASTQRTGGFNGYTF.